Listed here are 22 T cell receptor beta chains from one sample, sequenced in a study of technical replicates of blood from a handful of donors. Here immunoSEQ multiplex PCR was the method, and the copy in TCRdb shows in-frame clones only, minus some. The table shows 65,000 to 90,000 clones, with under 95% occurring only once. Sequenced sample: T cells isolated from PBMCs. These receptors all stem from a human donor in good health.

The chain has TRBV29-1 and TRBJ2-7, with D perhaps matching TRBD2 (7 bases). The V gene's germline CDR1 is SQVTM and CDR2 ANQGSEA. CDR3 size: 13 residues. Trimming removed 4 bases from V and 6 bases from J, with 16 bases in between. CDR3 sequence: CSVVLVGGGEQYF. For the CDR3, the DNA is TGCAGCGTTGTGCTTGTAGGGGGGGGCGAGCAGTACTTC.

The CDR3 spells CASSLVGGAEAFF. The CDR3 DNA follows: TGTGCCAGCAGCTTAGTGGGGGGAGCTGAAGCTTTCTTT. V usage is TRBV11-3 and J usage is TRBJ1-1; D is perhaps TRBD1 (5 bases). The germline V and J ends were trimmed by 1 base and 6 bases, with 9 bases remaining between them. CDR3 length: 13 residues. Germline CDR1 SGHNT, CDR2 YENEEA.

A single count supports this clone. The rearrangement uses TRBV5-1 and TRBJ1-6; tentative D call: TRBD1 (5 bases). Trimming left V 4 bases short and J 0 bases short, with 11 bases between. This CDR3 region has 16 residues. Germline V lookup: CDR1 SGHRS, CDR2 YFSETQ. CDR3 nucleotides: TGCGCCAGCAGCCCCGAAGACAGCTCCTATAATTCACCCCTCCACTTT. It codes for CASSPEDSSYNSPLHF.

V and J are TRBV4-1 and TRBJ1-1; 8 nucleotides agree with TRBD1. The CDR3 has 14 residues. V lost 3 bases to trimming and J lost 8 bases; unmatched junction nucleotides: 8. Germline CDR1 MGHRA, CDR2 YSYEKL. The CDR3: CASSQQGQALEAFF. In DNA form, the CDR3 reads TGCGCCAGCAGCCAGCAGGGACAGGCCCTGGAAGCTTTCTTT.

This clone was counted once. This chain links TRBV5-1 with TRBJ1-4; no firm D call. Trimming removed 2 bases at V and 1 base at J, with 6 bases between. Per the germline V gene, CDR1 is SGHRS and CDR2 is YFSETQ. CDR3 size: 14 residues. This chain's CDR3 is CASSFGETNEKLFF. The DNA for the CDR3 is TGCGCCAGCAGCTTCGGAGAAACTAATGAAAAACTGTTTTTT.

The CDR3 protein is CSVVVWGLAGNTIYF. CDR3 coding DNA: TGCAGCGTTGTAGTCTGGGGGCTTGCTGGAAACACCATATATTTT. The chain recombines TRBV29-1 with TRBJ1-3; possible D gene TRBD1, 6 bases. The V end was cut by 4 bases, the J end by 2 bases, with 15 bases between. The CDR3 loop spans 15 amino acids. Germline V gene data show CDR1 as SQVTM and CDR2 as ANQGSEA.

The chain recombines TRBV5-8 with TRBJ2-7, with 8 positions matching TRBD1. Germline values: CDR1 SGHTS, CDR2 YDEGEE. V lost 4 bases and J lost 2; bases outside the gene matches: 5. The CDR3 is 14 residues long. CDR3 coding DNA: TGTGCCAGCAGCCGACAGGGGATTCCCTACGAGCAGTACTTC. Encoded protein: CASSRQGIPYEQYF.

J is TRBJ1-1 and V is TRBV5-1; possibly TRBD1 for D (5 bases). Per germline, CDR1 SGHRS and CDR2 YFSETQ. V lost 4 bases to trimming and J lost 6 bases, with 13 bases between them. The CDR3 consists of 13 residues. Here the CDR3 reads CASSTRQSAEAFF. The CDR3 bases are TGCGCCAGCAGCACTCGACAGAGCGCTGAAGCTTTCTTT.

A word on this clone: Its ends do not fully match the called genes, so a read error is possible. CDR3 coding DNA: TGCGCCAGCAGTCAAGACAGAACGTCCTACAATGAGCAGTTCTTC. Protein product: CASSQDRTSYNEQFF. This sequence joins TRBV4-1 and TRBJ2-1; a weak D match, TRBD1 (5 bases). This CDR3 contains 15 residues. Per germline, CDR1 MGHRA and CDR2 YSYEKL.

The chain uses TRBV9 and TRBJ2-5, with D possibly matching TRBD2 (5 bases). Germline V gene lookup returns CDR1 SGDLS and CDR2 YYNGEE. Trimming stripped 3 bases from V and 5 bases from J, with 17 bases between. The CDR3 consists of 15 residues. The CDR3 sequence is CASSERGSTVETQYF. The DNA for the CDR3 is TGTGCCAGCAGCGAACGGGGATCCACGGTGGAGACCCAGTACTTC. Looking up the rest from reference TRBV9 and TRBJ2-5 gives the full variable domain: DSGVTQTPKHLITATGQRVTLRCSPRSGDLSVYWYQQSLDQGLQFLIQYYNGEERAKGNILERFSAQQFPDLHSELNLSSLELGDSALYFCASSERGSTVETQYFGPGTRLLVL.

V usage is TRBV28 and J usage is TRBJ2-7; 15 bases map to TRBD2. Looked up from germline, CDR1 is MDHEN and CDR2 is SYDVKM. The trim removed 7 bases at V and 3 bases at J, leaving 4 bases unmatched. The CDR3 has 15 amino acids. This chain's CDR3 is CASIRGLAGGYEQYF. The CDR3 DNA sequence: TGTGCCAGCATCCGGGGACTAGCGGGAGGCTACGAGCAGTACTTC.

CDR3 amino acids: CAVSGEVGNQPQHF. In DNA form, the CDR3 reads TGTGCCGTCTCCGGGGAGGTGGGCAATCAGCCCCAGCATTTT. This chain connects TRBV10-3 to TRBJ1-5; no definite D call. This CDR3 has 14 residues. Germline V gene sequence: CDR1 ENHRY, CDR2 SYGVKD. Trimming left V 11 bases short and J 2 bases short, with 16 bases between.

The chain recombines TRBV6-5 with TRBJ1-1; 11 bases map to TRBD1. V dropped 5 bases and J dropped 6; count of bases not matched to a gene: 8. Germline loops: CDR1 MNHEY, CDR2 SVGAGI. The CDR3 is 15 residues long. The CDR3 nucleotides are TGTGCCAGCAGTCACCGGGACAGGGGGTTCGCTGAAGCTTTCTTT. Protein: CASSHRDRGFAEAFF.

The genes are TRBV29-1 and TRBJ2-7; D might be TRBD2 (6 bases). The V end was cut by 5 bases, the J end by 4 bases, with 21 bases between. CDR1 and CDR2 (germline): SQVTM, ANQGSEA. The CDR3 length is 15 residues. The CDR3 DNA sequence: TGCAGCGTTTGCTATGGCCGGGACTCTTCTTACGAGCAGTACTTC. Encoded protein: CSVCYGRDSSYEQYF.

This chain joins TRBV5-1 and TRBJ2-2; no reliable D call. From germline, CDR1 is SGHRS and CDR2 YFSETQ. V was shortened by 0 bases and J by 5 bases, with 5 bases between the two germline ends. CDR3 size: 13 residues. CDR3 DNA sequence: TGCGCCAGCAGCTTGGCCTTAACCGGGGAGCTGTTTTTT. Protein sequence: CASSLALTGELFF.

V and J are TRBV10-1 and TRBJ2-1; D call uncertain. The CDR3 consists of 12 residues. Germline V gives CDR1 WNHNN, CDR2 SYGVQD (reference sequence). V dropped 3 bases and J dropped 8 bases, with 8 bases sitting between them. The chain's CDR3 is CASSEGGYEQFF. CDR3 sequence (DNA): TGCGCCAGCAGTGAAGGCGGCTATGAGCAGTTCTTC.

CDR3: CASSRDRPTDTQYF. CDR3 bases: TGCGCCAGCAGCAGGGACAGGCCCACAGATACGCAGTATTTT. This chain uses TRBV5-1 with TRBJ2-3, with 8 positions matching TRBD1. J gave up 2 bases and V 4 bases, and 3 bases lay outside the gene matches. CDR1 and CDR2 from the germline V gene are SGHRS and YFSETQ. The CDR3 is 14 residues long. The entire variable domain, with the rest obtained from reference TRBV5-1 and TRBJ2-3, is as follows: KAGVTQTPRYLIKTRGQQVTLSCSPISGHRSVSWYQQTPGQGLQFLFEYFSETQRNKGNFPGRFSGRQFSNSRSEMNVSTLELGDSALYLCASSRDRPTDTQYFGPGTRLTVL.

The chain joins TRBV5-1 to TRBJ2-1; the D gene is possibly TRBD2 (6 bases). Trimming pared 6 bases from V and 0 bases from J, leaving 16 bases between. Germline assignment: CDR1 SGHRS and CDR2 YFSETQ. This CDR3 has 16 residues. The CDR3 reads CASTVLGGSSYNEQFF. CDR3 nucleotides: TGCGCCAGCACCGTCTTGGGGGGAAGCTCCTACAATGAGCAGTTCTTC.

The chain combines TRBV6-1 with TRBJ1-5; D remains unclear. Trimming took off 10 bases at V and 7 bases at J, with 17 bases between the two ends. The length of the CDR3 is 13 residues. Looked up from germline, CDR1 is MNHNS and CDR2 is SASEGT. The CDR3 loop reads CAIGYSLLQPQHF. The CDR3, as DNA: TGTGCCATTGGTTACAGTCTCTTACAGCCCCAGCATTTT.

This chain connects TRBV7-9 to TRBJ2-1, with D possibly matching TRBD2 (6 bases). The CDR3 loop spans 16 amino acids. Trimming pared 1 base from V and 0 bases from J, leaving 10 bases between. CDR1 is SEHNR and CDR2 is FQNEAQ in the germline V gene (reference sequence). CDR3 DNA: TGTGCCAGCAGCTTAGGGTACGGGGGCTCCTACAATGAGCAGTTCTTC. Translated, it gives CASSLGYGGSYNEQFF.

The CDR3 coding sequence is TGTGCCTGGAAACTTGCGCAATCCGCGGGGGGGAACTATGGCTACACCTTC. This gives the protein CAWKLAQSAGGNYGYTF. The genes are TRBV30 and TRBJ1-2; tentatively, D is TRBD1 (5 bases). The CDR3 length is 17 residues. V was trimmed by 4 bases and J by 2 bases, leaving 23 bases between them. In germline, CDR1 is GTSNPN, CDR2 SVGIG (reference sequence).

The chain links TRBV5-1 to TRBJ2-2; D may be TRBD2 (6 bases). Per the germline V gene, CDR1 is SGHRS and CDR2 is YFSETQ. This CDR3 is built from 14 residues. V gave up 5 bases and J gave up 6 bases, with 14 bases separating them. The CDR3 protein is CASRKLGGPGELFF. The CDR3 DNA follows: TGCGCCAGCAGGAAATTGGGGGGTCCCGGGGAGCTGTTTTTT.